This T cell receptor (beta chain) was captured by sequencing in a study of neurological immune-mediated disorders (dated by TCRdb to between 2018 and 2021). About the study as a whole: Among the approximately 35 multiple sclerosis patients, relapsing-remitting MS accounted for approximately 30 and secondary progressive MS accounted for 3. Using UMI-based sequencing, the study compared peripheral blood TCR-beta repertoires from patients with HTLV-I-associated myelopathy (HAM/TSP), patients with multiple sclerosis, and healthy controls. Longitudinal samples, technical triplicates and paired sorted CD4+ and CD8+ T-cell subsets, alongside PBMC samples, were included among the 106 TCR-beta libraries. The cohort was made up of about 68 subjects, consisting of 15 or so HAM/TSP patients, around 35 multiple sclerosis patients and about 20 healthy controls.

Unsorted PBMC libraries were generated from 2 million PBMCs stored in RNAlater at -80 °C until RNA extraction. Multiple sclerosis patients were enrolled in a US clinical protocol under which disease progression was evaluated by magnetic resonance imaging. PBMCs were separated from peripheral blood using Ficoll-Hypaque density gradient centrifugation and then cryopreserved in liquid nitrogen. cDNA was synthesized by template-switch 5'RACE using a primer with a 10-nucleotide random unique molecular identifier that tagged each TCR transcript. Every sequencing run covered 15-18 subjects and yielded more than 160 million TCR-beta sequences. The RNeasy kit was used to extract total RNA. The KAPA Real-time Library Amplification kit was used to amplify TCR-beta VDJ regions with primers for the TCR constant region and the 5'RACE anchor. A first PCR added sample indexes and Illumina adaptors, and a second PCR then raised library yield. After Ampure bead purification, the roughly 650 bp TCR product was size-selected on a 2% E-gel SizeSelection system. Library quality was checked on a Bioanalyzer, concentration was measured with Qubit, and libraries were quantified with the Kapa Library Quantification kit before pooling. Paired-end 2 x 150 bp sequencing of the libraries was performed on an Illumina HiSeq 2500. To increase sequence diversity, about 25-31% phiX was spiked into each library pool. The published analysis was carried out like this. Quality-filtered reads were processed with the UMI-based MiGEC pipeline, and over 85% of raw TCR sequences were removed by the MiGEC pipeline during error correction. VDJ genes were aligned to IMGT germline references, and each clonotype was defined by a unique CDR3 amino acid sequence together with V-J genes. Clonal expansion, Shannon diversity and CDR3 relatedness were evaluated with VDJtools (CalcPairwiseDistances, ClusterSamples), while phylogenetic trees were built in CLCbio workbench. A clone was classed as expanded if it had 8 or more unique UMIs, a cutoff based on coefficient-of-variation modelling across technical triplicates. In-frame beta chains were kept once TCRdb had trimmed the public reads at Q25 with fastp and called clones with MiXCR. Rows are combined by CDR3 protein, so each entry shows the most common genes and DNA. These V and J calls rely on TCRdb rather than the paper's analysis. This sample lists 65,000 to 80,000 distinct CDR3 sequences; roughly 4.9% were detected once. Together, the top ten hold about 2.2% of the sample.

Broader findings and caveats from the paper: Phylogenetic analysis grouped repertoires from 18 of 34 MS patients into a cluster of related CDR3 sequences, suggesting a possible repertoire-level signature. The highest TCR clonal expansion was observed in HAM/TSP patients, whereas the lowest was observed in MS patients, even when compared with healthy controls. The MS cluster showed no association with clinical or MRI features, and the authors stated that larger cohorts are needed. No identical CDR3 amino acid sequences were found to be shared among expanded clones across subjects, suggesting that TCR-beta repertoires were private in all groups.

Trimming takes 6 bases off V and 5 bases off J; junction bases not matched to a gene: 6. The CDR3, cysteine through phenylalanine, is 13 amino acids long. Of all the DNA, just the CDR3 is kept, 39 bases in frame from base 1. In its sample, this clonotype was seen many times. Its antigen remains undetermined. No much larger clone is present one base from it, and per-base qualities are unavailable. The sequence is built from TRBV12-3 or TRBV12-4 and TRBJ2-7, and TRBD2 matches 8 of the central bases. The clonotype originates from a woman in her 70s with multiple sclerosis. Material for sequencing was PBMCs. CDR3 sequence: CASRPGLVHEQYF. DNA sequence: TGTGCCAGCAGGCCGGGACTAGTCCACGAGCAGTACTTC.